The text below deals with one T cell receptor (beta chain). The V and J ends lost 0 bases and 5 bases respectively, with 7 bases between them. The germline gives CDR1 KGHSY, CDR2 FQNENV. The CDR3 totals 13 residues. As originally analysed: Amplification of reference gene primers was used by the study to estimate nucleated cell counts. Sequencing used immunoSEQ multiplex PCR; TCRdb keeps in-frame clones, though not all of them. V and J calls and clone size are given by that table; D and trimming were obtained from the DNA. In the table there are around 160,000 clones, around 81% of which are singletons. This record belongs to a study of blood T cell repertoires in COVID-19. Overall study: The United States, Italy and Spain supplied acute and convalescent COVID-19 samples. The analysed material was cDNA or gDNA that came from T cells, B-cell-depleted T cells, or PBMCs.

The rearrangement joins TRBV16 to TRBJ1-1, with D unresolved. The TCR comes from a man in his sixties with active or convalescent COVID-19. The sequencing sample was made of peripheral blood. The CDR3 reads CASSQSPGTEAFF. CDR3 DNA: TGTGCCAGCAGCCAATCACCGGGAACTGAAGCTTTCTTT.